A selection of T cell receptor beta chains follows, all from one sample in a study of OX40 agonist ivuxolimab in advanced cancers. Some clones are missing from TCRdb's copy, which holds only in-frame ones; the method was immunoSEQ multiplex PCR. The repertoire holds tens of thousands of clones, around 91% seen once, with 0.38% in the top ten. The sample here was CD4+ or CD8+ T cells sorted from blood, taken in a trial of the OX40 agonist ivuxolimab. The source of these receptors is an adult with an advanced solid tumor such as melanoma, head and neck, liver or kidney cancer. Both conserved end residues are part of each CDR3. Each record gives: D gene, V gene, clone size, CDR3 length, J gene, CDR3 DNA, CDR3 protein. A D gene is named only where the DNA matches it firmly. Clone size is given for some rows only: seen once, a few or many times, or a class if the clone is expanded.

d_call: NA; v_call: TRBV11-2; clone_size: NA; cdr3_length: 15; j_call: TRBJ2-1; cdr3_nt: TGTGCCAGCAGCAATAGCAGACAGGCAAACAATGAGCAGTTCTTC; cdr3_aa: CASSNSRQANNEQFF
d_call: NA; v_call: TRBV6-5; clone_size: once; cdr3_length: 13; j_call: TRBJ2-7; cdr3_nt: TGTGCCAGCAGTTACTCGGGAAGTTACGAGCAGTACTTC; cdr3_aa: CASSYSGSYEQYF
d_call: TRBD1; v_call: TRBV12-5; clone_size: once; cdr3_length: 17; j_call: TRBJ1-5; cdr3_nt: TGTGCTAGTTCCGGGACAGGGTCCACGCATAGCAATCAGCCCCAGCATTTT; cdr3_aa: CASSGTGSTHSNQPQHF
d_call: NA; v_call: TRBV11-2; clone_size: once; cdr3_length: 13; j_call: TRBJ1-1; cdr3_nt: TGTGCCAGCAGCTCAATACGGGGGACAGAAGCTTTCTTT; cdr3_aa: CASSSIRGTEAFF
d_call: NA; v_call: TRBV15; clone_size: NA; cdr3_length: 14; j_call: TRBJ2-4; cdr3_nt: TGTGCCACCAGCAGAGATGCAGACGGAAACATTCAGTACTTC; cdr3_aa: CATSRDADGNIQYF
d_call: NA; v_call: TRBV19; clone_size: NA; cdr3_length: 16; j_call: TRBJ2-1; cdr3_nt: TGTGCCAGTAGTATAGATGGCGGGACAAATAACAATGAGCAGTTCTTC; cdr3_aa: CASSIDGGTNNNEQFF
d_call: NA; v_call: TRBV2; clone_size: NA; cdr3_length: 14; j_call: TRBJ2-1; cdr3_nt: TGTGCCAGCACCCCGAGAGCGGGTCACAATGAGCAGTTCTTC; cdr3_aa: CASTPRAGHNEQFF
d_call: NA; v_call: TRBV5-8; clone_size: NA; cdr3_length: 15; j_call: TRBJ2-7; cdr3_nt: TGTGCCAGCAGCTCCCGGGACCAAGAAATTTACGAGCAGTACTTC; cdr3_aa: CASSSRDQEIYEQYF
d_call: NA; v_call: TRBV5-1; clone_size: NA; cdr3_length: 13; j_call: TRBJ1-4; cdr3_nt: TGCGCCAGCAGCTTGCGGGACGCTGAAAAACTGTTTTTT; cdr3_aa: CASSLRDAEKLFF
d_call: NA; v_call: TRBV2; clone_size: NA; cdr3_length: 14; j_call: TRBJ2-7; cdr3_nt: TGTGCCAGCAGCCTCCCAGGACAGCTTTACGAGCAGTACTTC; cdr3_aa: CASSLPGQLYEQYF
d_call: NA; v_call: TRBV5-1; clone_size: NA; cdr3_length: 14; j_call: TRBJ1-2; cdr3_nt: TGCGCCAGCAGCTTCGGGGTCGAGATCTATGGCTACACCTTC; cdr3_aa: CASSFGVEIYGYTF
d_call: TRBD1; v_call: TRBV7-2; clone_size: NA; cdr3_length: 14; j_call: TRBJ2-5; cdr3_nt: TGTGCCAGCAGCCCGGGACAGGGTAGGGAGACCCAGTACTTC; cdr3_aa: CASSPGQGRETQYF
d_call: NA; v_call: TRBV6-5; clone_size: once; cdr3_length: 14; j_call: TRBJ1-1; cdr3_nt: TGTGCCAGCAGACCTGCTTCAGCGAACACTGAAGCTTTCTTT; cdr3_aa: CASRPASANTEAFF
d_call: NA; v_call: TRBV5-1; clone_size: NA; cdr3_length: 14; j_call: TRBJ1-1; cdr3_nt: TGCGCCAGCAGCTTGAGGACTACGAACACTGAAGCTTTCTTT; cdr3_aa: CASSLRTTNTEAFF
d_call: NA; v_call: TRBV6-6; clone_size: NA; cdr3_length: 12; j_call: TRBJ1-1; cdr3_nt: TGTGCCAGCAGTTATCAGACCGCCGAAGCTTTCTTT; cdr3_aa: CASSYQTAEAFF
d_call: NA; v_call: TRBV6-5; clone_size: NA; cdr3_length: 14; j_call: TRBJ1-5; cdr3_nt: TGTGCCAGCAGTTACGACACAGCGGGTCAGCCCCAGCATTTT; cdr3_aa: CASSYDTAGQPQHF
d_call: TRBD2; v_call: TRBV25-1; clone_size: NA; cdr3_length: 13; j_call: TRBJ2-2; cdr3_nt: TGTGCCAGCGCGACTAGCCGCACCGGGGAGCTGTTTTTT; cdr3_aa: CASATSRTGELFF
d_call: NA; v_call: TRBV27; clone_size: NA; cdr3_length: 14; j_call: TRBJ2-7; cdr3_nt: TGTGCCAGCAGTTCCCGGGACCCACTTCAAGACCTTTTCTTC; cdr3_aa: CASSSRDPLQDLFF
d_call: NA; v_call: TRBV19; clone_size: NA; cdr3_length: 16; j_call: TRBJ2-7; cdr3_nt: TGTGCCAGTAGTATAGGGGTAGGCAGGGGACAATCCGAGCAGTACTTC; cdr3_aa: CASSIGVGRGQSEQYF
d_call: NA; v_call: TRBV14; clone_size: NA; cdr3_length: 16; j_call: TRBJ1-1; cdr3_nt: TGTGCCAGCAGCCCCTCGGTAGGGCGGAAGAACACTGAAGCTTTCTTT; cdr3_aa: CASSPSVGRKNTEAFF
d_call: NA; v_call: TRBV7-2; clone_size: few; cdr3_length: 12; j_call: TRBJ2-3; cdr3_nt: TGTGCCAGCAGCTTAGATGCAGATACGCAGTATTTT; cdr3_aa: CASSLDADTQYF
d_call: NA; v_call: TRBV30; clone_size: NA; cdr3_length: 13; j_call: TRBJ1-2; cdr3_nt: TGTGCCTGGAGTGTGTCAGGGGCTGTCGGCTACACCTTC; cdr3_aa: CAWSVSGAVGYTF
d_call: TRBD2; v_call: TRBV14; clone_size: NA; cdr3_length: 15; j_call: TRBJ2-7; cdr3_nt: TGTGCCAGCAGCCGGCGGACGCGGGAGTCGGGCGAGCAGTACTTC; cdr3_aa: CASSRRTRESGEQYF
d_call: TRBD2; v_call: TRBV10-3; clone_size: NA; cdr3_length: 16; j_call: TRBJ2-7; cdr3_nt: TGTGCCATCAGTGAGTCTATCCTAGCGGAGCCCTACGAGCAGTACTTC; cdr3_aa: CAISESILAEPYEQYF
d_call: NA; v_call: TRBV6-1; clone_size: once; cdr3_length: 13; j_call: TRBJ1-2; cdr3_nt: TGTGCCAGCAGCCGGACGGATAGCTATGGCTACACCTTC; cdr3_aa: CASSRTDSYGYTF
d_call: NA; v_call: TRBV5-1; clone_size: NA; cdr3_length: 15; j_call: TRBJ2-3; cdr3_nt: TGCGCCAGCAGCTACTCCGGGCTGAGCACAGATACGCAGTATTTT; cdr3_aa: CASSYSGLSTDTQYF
d_call: TRBD2; v_call: TRBV27; clone_size: once; cdr3_length: 16; j_call: TRBJ2-1; cdr3_nt: TGTGCCAGCAGACGCACGCGGGCGGGAGAAGACAATGAGCAGTTCTTC; cdr3_aa: CASRRTRAGEDNEQFF
d_call: NA; v_call: TRBV7-6; clone_size: NA; cdr3_length: 14; j_call: TRBJ1-6; cdr3_nt: TGTGCCAGCAGCCCGAGCTCCTATAATTCACCCCTCCACTTT; cdr3_aa: CASSPSSYNSPLHF
d_call: NA; v_call: TRBV9; clone_size: few; cdr3_length: 15; j_call: TRBJ2-5; cdr3_nt: TGTGCCAGCAGCGTAACGGGGGGCCATATGGAGACCCAGTACTTC; cdr3_aa: CASSVTGGHMETQYF
d_call: NA; v_call: TRBV4-1; clone_size: NA; cdr3_length: 19; j_call: TRBJ2-5; cdr3_nt: TGCGCCAGCAGCCAAGATCGTGTACTACGGGAGAGGAGGCAAGAGACCCAGTACTTC; cdr3_aa: CASSQDRVLRERRQETQYF
d_call: NA; v_call: TRBV6-5; clone_size: NA; cdr3_length: 13; j_call: TRBJ1-1; cdr3_nt: TGTGCCAGTAAATTGGGGGGTTACACTGAAGCTTTCTTT; cdr3_aa: CASKLGGYTEAFF
d_call: TRBD1; v_call: TRBV10-3; clone_size: once; cdr3_length: 17; j_call: TRBJ1-2; cdr3_nt: TGTGCCATCAGTGCCTCCTTTACCGGGACAGGGGGCTATGGCTACACCTTC; cdr3_aa: CAISASFTGTGGYGYTF
d_call: TRBD2; v_call: TRBV7-9; clone_size: NA; cdr3_length: 15; j_call: TRBJ2-3; cdr3_nt: TGTGCCAGCAGCAAAGGGACTAGCGGCACAGATACGCAGTATTTT; cdr3_aa: CASSKGTSGTDTQYF
d_call: TRBD2; v_call: TRBV19; clone_size: NA; cdr3_length: 17; j_call: TRBJ2-7; cdr3_nt: TGTGCCAGTAGTCGGACTAGCGGGAGCGCCGACCAAGACGAGCAGTACTTC; cdr3_aa: CASSRTSGSADQDEQYF
d_call: NA; v_call: TRBV6-6; clone_size: NA; cdr3_length: 11; j_call: TRBJ2-1; cdr3_nt: TGTGCCAGCCAGGGTTACAATGAGCAGTTCTTC; cdr3_aa: CASQGYNEQFF
d_call: NA; v_call: TRBV10-1; clone_size: NA; cdr3_length: 13; j_call: TRBJ2-1; cdr3_nt: TGCGCCAGCAGCGGGGAGGCCTACAATGAGCAGTTCTTC; cdr3_aa: CASSGEAYNEQFF